This T cell receptor (beta chain) was found in a study of T cell responses to AZD1222 COVID-19 vaccine. Broader study findings: Most donors were white British, females outnumbered males, and clonal diversity was possibly underestimated.

Per the germline V gene, CDR1 is LGHNA and CDR2 is YSLEER. The V gene lost 1 base and the J gene lost 4 bases, with 22 bases spanning the gap. This CDR3 is built from 18 residues. This clone has a count of ten or more. Antigen specificity is unknown. Clones were read by immunoSEQ multiplex PCR, and TCRdb kept only the in-frame ones, dropping some. The profile shows about 110,000 clones, around 81% of them singletons. Source: peripheral blood, taken on day 0 of AZD1222 vaccination. The receptor was derived from an adult in good health. The rearrangement uses TRBV4-3 and TRBJ1-1, with D possibly being TRBD1 (5 bases). In nucleotides, the CDR3 is TGCGCCAGCAGCCAAGGGTCGATTCTTAGGGACGCCGGCACTGAAGCTTTCTTT. It encodes CASSQGSILRDAGTEAFF.